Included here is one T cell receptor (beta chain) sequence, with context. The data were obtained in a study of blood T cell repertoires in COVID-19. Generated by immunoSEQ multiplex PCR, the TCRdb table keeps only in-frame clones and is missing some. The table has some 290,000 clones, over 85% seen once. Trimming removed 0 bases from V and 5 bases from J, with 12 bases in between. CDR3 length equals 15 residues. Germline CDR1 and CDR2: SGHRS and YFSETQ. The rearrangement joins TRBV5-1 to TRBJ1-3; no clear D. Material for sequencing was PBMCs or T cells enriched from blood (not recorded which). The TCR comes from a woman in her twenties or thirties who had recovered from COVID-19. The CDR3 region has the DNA TGCGCCAGCAGCTTGGGACGGAGTAACCGAAACACCATATATTTT. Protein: CASSLGRSNRNTIYF.